Presented here are 27 T cell receptor beta chains from one specimen sequenced in a study of cytomegalovirus exposure and HLA in healthy donors. PCR was performed using 60 Vbeta and 13 Jbeta primers. Sequencing was performed with immunoSEQ multiplex PCR; in TCRdb, only in-frame clones are kept and a portion is missing. The data contain roughly 180,000 clones, 84% of them seen just once; the ten biggest clones take up 0.95% to 1.3%. The sequencing input was PBMCs. The receptors derive from a young man in good health and CMV-seronegative.

This chain joins TRBV30 and TRBJ1-5; TRBD1 aligns across 8 bases. Germline CDR1 GTSNPN, CDR2 SVGIG (reference sequence). This CDR3 is built from 12 residues. V gave up 7 bases and J gave up 5 bases; unmatched junction bases: 4. Here the CDR3 DNA reads TGTGCCTCACAGGGGGATGATCAGCCCCAGCATTTT. Its translation: CASQGDDQPQHF.

The rearrangement links TRBV18 to TRBJ2-5; 9 nucleotides agree with TRBD2. Judging by the DNA end, TRBJ2-7 fits better; the J call may be wrong. This CDR3 is built from 15 residues. CDR1 KGHSH and CDR2 LQKENI come from the germline V gene. This CDR3 reads CASSPPSGRTYEQYF. CDR3 sequence (DNA): TGTGCCAGCTCACCACCTAGCGGGAGAACCTACGAGCAGTACTTC.

The genes are TRBV5-6 and TRBJ2-1, with 10 positions matching TRBD1. After removal of 9 bases from V and 8 bases from J, the junction contained 5 bases not matched to a gene. This CDR3 comprises 12 residues. Germline values: CDR1 SGHDT, CDR2 YYEEEE. The CDR3 nucleotides read TGTGCCACTTCGACAGGGGGCTATGAGCAGTTCTTC. Amino acid sequence: CATSTGGYEQFF.

V usage is TRBV25-1 and J usage is TRBJ2-7; D gene ambiguous. The CDR3 spans 12 residues. Trimming left V 7 bases short and J 4 bases short, with 11 bases between. Germline V gene lookup returns CDR1 MGHDK and CDR2 SYGVNS. The CDR3 sequence: CASISLEYEQYF. The CDR3, as DNA: TGTGCCAGCATATCGCTGGAGTACGAGCAGTACTTC.

About this clone: The same CDR3 can be traced to other DNA sequences in this sample. The chain couples TRBV5-1 to TRBJ2-7, with D perhaps matching TRBD2 (6 bases). Germline CDR1 is SGHRS and CDR2 is YFSETQ. This CDR3 is built from 14 residues. Trimming removed 0 bases from V and 1 base from J, with 8 bases in between. CDR3 bases: TGCGCCAGCAGCTTGGGGGGAGGTTCCTACGAGCAGTACTTC. This gives the protein CASSLGGGSYEQYF.

This clone showed up just once. The chain couples TRBV21-1 to TRBJ2-2; TRBD1 is the table's D call, not checked against the DNA. TRBV21-1 is a listed pseudogene. The CDR3 runs to 15 residues. The CDR3 region has the DNA TGTGCCAGCACCCTAACAGGGGTCGACACCGGGGAGCTGTTTTTT. It translates to CASTLTGVDTGELFF.

This rearrangement joins TRBV10-3 to TRBJ2-7, with TRBD1 matching 8 bases. CDR1 is ENHRY, CDR2 SYGVKD, per germline. The junction had 8 bases not matched to a gene; V was cut back by 8 bases and J by 5 bases. CDR3 length: 13 amino acids. Here the CDR3 DNA reads TGTGCCATCGGGGACAGGTCGAATCACGAGCAGTACTTC. Protein: CAIGDRSNHEQYF.

The table lists this clone with a count of one. DNA of the CDR3: TGTGCCAGCAGCCCAGTAGCGGGATTTGTATACAATGAGCAGTTCTTC. This gives the protein CASSPVAGFVYNEQFF. The chain is built from TRBV7-2 and TRBJ2-1; TRBD2 matches at 8 bases. With 5 bases clipped from V and 4 bases from J, the junction kept 10 bases outside the gene matches. The V gene's germline CDR1 is SGHTA and CDR2 FQGNSA. CDR3 length: 16 amino acids.

The gene calls are TRBV6-5 and TRBJ1-1; 9 bases agree with TRBD1. The CDR3 runs to 13 residues. The V segment lost 5 bases and the J segment 3 bases; nucleotides outside the gene matches: 1. CDR1 MNHEY and CDR2 SVGAGI come from the germline V gene. This CDR3 reads CASSRTGDTEAFF. CDR3 DNA sequence: TGTGCCAGCAGTCGGACAGGGGACACTGAAGCTTTCTTT.

The chain links TRBV14 to TRBJ2-7; 10 nucleotides agree with TRBD2. V lost 1 base and J lost 2; bases outside the gene matches: 8. The CDR3 is made up of 17 amino acids. The germline V gene has CDR1 SGHDN and CDR2 FVKESK. DNA for the CDR3: TGTGCCAGCAGCCAAGTTGCTAGCGGGAGTCTGACCTACGAGCAGTACTTC. Translated: CASSQVASGSLTYEQYF.

The chain is built from TRBV6-1 and TRBJ1-5, with a possible D match to TRBD1 (6 bases). Germline V CDR1 and CDR2: MNHNS, SASEGT. The CDR3 has 15 residues. The V end lost 6 bases, the J end lost 0 bases, and 12 bases lay between the germline ends. CDR3 bases: TGTGCCAGCAGCGCGACAGGACATAGCAATCAGCCCCAGCATTTT. Its translation: CASSATGHSNQPQHF.

The chain links TRBV2 to TRBJ1-6, with a possible D match to TRBD1 (6 bases). Germline V gives CDR1 SNHLY, CDR2 FYNNEI. Trimming took off 6 bases at V and 7 bases at J, with 7 bases between the two ends. The CDR3 extends over 12 amino acids. This CDR3 reads CASRTGNSPLHF. CDR3 bases: TGTGCCAGCAGGACAGGAAATTCACCCCTCCACTTT.

Regarding this clone: Germline is not matched at one junction end, which may reflect a read error. The CDR3 region is CASSSGTSGYKQYF. CDR3 DNA: TGTGCCAGCAGCTCCGGGACTAGCGGCTACAAGCAGTACTTC. V is TRBV9 and J is TRBJ2-7; 11 nucleotides align to TRBD2. The V gene's germline CDR1 is SGDLS and CDR2 YYNGEE. The CDR3 sequence is 14 residues long.

This rearrangement joins TRBV18 to TRBJ1-5; unclear D gene. The CDR3 runs 14 residues. Germline V gene data show CDR1 as KGHSH and CDR2 as LQKENI. V was shortened by 4 bases and J by 7 bases, with 14 bases between the two germline ends. The CDR3 DNA follows: TGTGCCAGCTCACAAAGAGCCTTCAGGCAGCCCCAGCATTTT. Protein sequence: CASSQRAFRQPQHF.

The V call is TRBV30, the J call TRBJ1-1; D remains ambiguous. Germline-derived CDR1 and CDR2 are GTSNPN and SVGIG (reference sequence). CDR3 length: 16 amino acids. Trimming cost V 2 bases and J 0 bases, with 16 bases left between them. CDR3 sequence reads: CAWSPPRRELNTEAFF. CDR3 coding DNA: TGTGCCTGGAGTCCCCCAAGGAGGGAATTGAACACTGAAGCTTTCTTT.

This clone was detected a few times. This rearrangement joins TRBV18 to TRBJ1-1, with D possibly matching TRBD1 (6 bases). This CDR3 comprises 17 residues. The V gene's germline CDR1 is KGHSH and CDR2 LQKENI. V lost 2 bases and J lost 0, with 16 bases in between. CDR3 nucleotide sequence: TGTGCCAGCTCACCAAAACAGGGTGATAACATGAACACTGAAGCTTTCTTT. Translation gives CASSPKQGDNMNTEAFF.

This chain joins TRBV7-6 and TRBJ1-2; no reliable D call. This CDR3 is 13 amino acids long. Germline V gene sequence: CDR1 SGHVS, CDR2 FNYEAQ. V was shortened by 5 bases and J by 8 bases, with 15 bases between the two germline ends. Here the CDR3 DNA reads TGTGCCAGCAGCCCGGCGGCGGGCGGGGGCTACACCTTC. It specifies CASSPAAGGGYTF.

CDR3 sequence reads: CASGRDLYHEQYF. The CDR3 DNA reads as TGTGCCAGCGGTCGGGACTTATACCACGAGCAGTACTTC. The chain is built from TRBV5-5 and TRBJ2-7, with a weak D call TRBD2 (6 bases). The length of the CDR3 is 13 residues. V was cut by 7 bases and J by 5 bases, with 16 bases left in between. CDR1 and CDR2 (germline): SGHKS, YYEKEE (reference sequence).

V usage is TRBV19 and J usage is TRBJ2-7; D might be TRBD1 (6 bases). The CDR3 sequence is 12 residues long. The V end was cut by 4 bases, the J end by 4 bases, with 8 bases between. Germline CDR1 reads LNHDA; CDR2 reads SQIVND (reference sequence). Here the CDR3 reads CASSRDNYEQYF. For the CDR3, the DNA is TGTGCCAGTAGTAGGGACAATTACGAGCAGTACTTC.

The genes are TRBV30 and TRBJ2-3, with D tentatively TRBD1 (6 bases). The CDR3 length is 12 residues. The V end lost 8 bases, the J end lost 2 bases, and 11 bases lay between the germline ends. In germline, CDR1 is GTSNPN, CDR2 SVGIG (reference sequence). The CDR3 loop reads CAANRATDTQYF. Here the CDR3 DNA reads TGTGCCGCCAACAGGGCCACAGATACGCAGTATTTT.

The gene calls are TRBV6-1 and TRBJ1-4, with D tentatively TRBD1 (5 bases). Germline CDR1 MNHNS, CDR2 SASEGT. This CDR3 is built from 14 residues. Trimming shortened V by 4 bases and J by 8 bases, and 14 bases separated the two germline ends. The CDR3 here is CASSVGASGEKLFF. The CDR3, as DNA: TGTGCCAGCAGTGTTGGGGCCTCGGGCGAAAAACTGTTTTTT.

The rearrangement uses TRBV27 and TRBJ2-4, with unresolved D. The CDR3 spans 13 residues. Trimming cost V 8 bases and J 8 bases, with 16 bases left between them. Per germline, CDR1 MNHEY and CDR2 SMNVEV (reference sequence). CDR3 in amino acids: CASSVFGTDIQYF. The CDR3, as DNA: TGTGCCAGCTCAGTTTTTGGTACAGACATTCAGTACTTC.

This clone was recorded a few times. CDR3 DNA: TGCGCCAGCAGCCAGGCAGACAGGGTTAATTCACCCCTCCACTTT. Amino acid sequence: CASSQADRVNSPLHF. The chain has TRBV4-1 and TRBJ1-6, with 7 bases fitting TRBD1. V lost 3 bases to trimming and J lost 6 bases; unmatched junction nucleotides: 5. Germline V gives CDR1 MGHRA, CDR2 YSYEKL. The CDR3 covers 15 residues.

The chain employs TRBV7-8 and TRBJ2-7; no reliable D call. Germline lookup yields CDR1 SGHVS and CDR2 FQNEAQ. V gave up 5 bases and J gave up 2 bases, with 16 bases separating them. CDR3 length: 15 amino acids. CDR3 in DNA: TGTGCCAGCAGCCCCTTAGGAGCGACCGCCTACGAGCAGTACTTC. This translates into CASSPLGATAYEQYF.

V and J are TRBV6-6 and TRBJ2-7; 8 bases fit TRBD2. The germline CDR1 and CDR2 sequences are MNHNY and SVGAGI (reference sequence). The CDR3 runs 14 residues. J gave up 0 bases and V 8 bases, and 6 bases lay outside the gene matches. The CDR3 DNA reads as TGTGCCAGCGGCCGCCTAGCGGGCTCCTACGAGCAGTACTTC. This codes for CASGRLAGSYEQYF.

This clone came up a few times. The chain joins TRBV7-9 to TRBJ1-2, with TRBD1 identical over 7 bases. J was trimmed by 4 bases and V by 1 base; bases with no gene match: 12. The CDR3 has 17 residues. Per germline, CDR1 SEHNR and CDR2 FQNEAQ (reference sequence). The CDR3 DNA follows: TGTGCCAGCAGCTTAGACGGGACAGCACCTGTAGGCTATGGCTACACCTTC. It specifies CASSLDGTAPVGYGYTF.

The genes are TRBV11-2 and TRBJ1-3, with a possible D match to TRBD1 (6 bases). This CDR3 comprises 16 residues. Trimming shortened V by 6 bases and J by 4 bases, and 19 bases separated the two germline ends. Per the germline V gene, CDR1 is SGHAT and CDR2 is FQNNGV. CDR3 residues: CASRATRGTMGNTIYF. In nucleotides, the CDR3 is TGTGCCAGCAGGGCGACCAGGGGTACTATGGGAAACACCATATATTTT. Full variable domain (rest looked up from reference TRBV11-2 and TRBJ1-3): EAGVAQSPRYKIIEKRQSVAFWCNPISGHATLYWYQQILGQGPKLLIQFQNNGVVDDSQLPKDRFSAERLKGVDSTLKIQPAKLEDSAVYLCASRATRGTMGNTIYFGEGSWLTVV.